Listed below are T cell receptor beta chains from one sample, sequenced in a study of CD8+ T cells in alopecia areata. Repertoires were generated with immunoSEQ multiplex PCR, while TCRdb's copy carries only in-frame clones and drops some. Among 160,000 or so clones, just over 65% were seen once, and the ten largest hold 0.7% to 1%. Sequenced material: CD4+ T cells sorted from blood, taken at week 4, from a patient treated with tofacitinib. The receptors originated from a human donor with alopecia areata. The conserved cysteine and the conserved F or W are not part of the CDR3 here.

v_gene: TRBV2
CDR3aa: ASRQQSSYNEQF

v_gene: TRBV29-1
CDR3aa: SVEVSVLDTEQY

v_gene: TRBV30
CDR3aa: AWSANRDEQY

v_gene: TRBV18
CDR3aa: ASSPTTAGNTIY

v_gene: TRBV30
CDR3aa: AWRAGQGRQETQY

v_gene: TRBV7-2
CDR3aa: ASSLGYGSPSPLH

v_gene: TRBV29-1
CDR3aa: SVGTSGTGELF

v_gene: TRBV10-3
CDR3aa: ATGGGQGDTQY

v_gene: TRBV29-1
CDR3aa: SVEGEPGQSYEQY

v_gene: TRBV5-1
CDR3aa: ASSAARASSGNTIY

v_gene: TRBV7-9
CDR3aa: ASSLIGDSPLH

v_gene: TRBV25-1
CDR3aa: ASSGKGAYGYT

v_gene: TRBV29-1
CDR3aa: SAGQGKWYEQY

v_gene: TRBV2
CDR3aa: ASRGLGGALYEQY

v_gene: TRBV29-1
CDR3aa: SVAAGINQPQH

v_gene: TRBV10-3
CDR3aa: AISRQGARTDTQY

v_gene: TRBV6-5
CDR3aa: ASSGQGHTGELF

v_gene: TRBV7-2
CDR3aa: ASSQGEEVYGYT

v_gene: TRBV11-2
CDR3aa: ASSLSSRASGETQY

v_gene: TRBV30
CDR3aa: AWSSTGKLF

v_gene: TRBV27
CDR3aa: ASSLSGGPREQF

v_gene: TRBV30
CDR3aa: AWSVILGEGEQY

v_gene: TRBV30
CDR3aa: AGIWSTEAF

v_gene: TRBV11-2
CDR3aa: ASSLNWGTQETQY

v_gene: TRBV6-5
CDR3aa: ASREGGGETQY

v_gene: TRBV29-1
CDR3aa: SATGAAFYKQF

v_gene: TRBV11-2
CDR3aa: ASSDQLAGGISSYNEQF

v_gene: TRBV5-1
CDR3aa: ASSLRGRTNTEAF

v_gene: TRBV29-1
CDR3aa: SVVVAGAWETQY

v_gene: TRBV25-1
CDR3aa: ASSALGQATGELF

v_gene: TRBV29-1
CDR3aa: SVVQGTTDTQY

v_gene: TRBV29-1
CDR3aa: SVERTGNYGYT

v_gene: TRBV12-5
CDR3aa: ASGPAGPGWTEAF

v_gene: TRBV29-1
CDR3aa: SVGAPGGETQY

v_gene: TRBV30
CDR3aa: AWSVRLEQY

v_gene: TRBV5-5
CDR3aa: ASTRRGGTDNTGELF

v_gene: TRBV30
CDR3aa: AWSGDSSEQY